This is a list of T cell receptor beta chains from one sample in a study of blood T cells in healthy people across ages. TCRdb recomputed calls from the 5' RACE reads with MiXCR, one row per CDR3 protein. The sample includes around 800,000 distinct CDR3 sequences, 40% to 50% of them seen just once. The source material was blood. The receptors were sampled from a man in his 60s in good health. The CDR3 runs from the conserved cysteine through the conserved F or W. Fields, in order: J gene, clone size, V gene, D gene, CDR3 DNA, CDR3 protein. The D gene is left open where the match is weak. Expanded clones get a size class; other rows say once, few or many, or leave the size out.

J: TRBJ2-7; size: NA; V: TRBV27; D: NA; DNA: TGTGCCAGCAGCCCGCGAGGGCAGGACATCTACGAGCAGTACTTC; CDR3: CASSPRGQDIYEQYF
J: TRBJ2-5; size: NA; V: TRBV6-2/TRBV6-3; D: NA; DNA: TGTGCCAGCAGCAGGAGTGGGTACCAAGAGACCCTGTACTTC; CDR3: CASSRSGYQETLYF
J: TRBJ2-1; size: NA; V: TRBV11-2; D: NA; DNA: TGTGCCAGCAGCCTACGAAGAAGGCCTGGGGGGCAGTTCTTC; CDR3: CASSLRRRPGGQFF
J: TRBJ1-6; size: NA; V: TRBV20-1; D: TRBD1; DNA: TGCAGTGCTAGAGGACCGGACAGGCCGAGCTCCTATAATTCACCCCTCCACTTT; CDR3: CSARGPDRPSSYNSPLHF
J: TRBJ2-5; size: NA; V: TRBV20-1; D: TRBD2; DNA: TGCAGTGCTAGGCCCCGGGGGGTAGAGACCCAGTACTTC; CDR3: CSARPRGVETQYF
J: TRBJ2-3; size: NA; V: TRBV9; D: NA; DNA: TGTGCCAGCAGCACGACCCGGACGGGCTCGGCAGATACGCAGTATTTT; CDR3: CASSTTRTGSADTQYF
J: TRBJ1-2; size: NA; V: TRBV29-1; D: TRBD1; DNA: TGCAGCGCCACCGGGACAGGGGTGGGTGGCTACACCTTC; CDR3: CSATGTGVGGYTF
J: TRBJ2-7; size: few; V: TRBV20-1; D: TRBD1; DNA: TGCAGTGCCAATTACAGGGGGCGCGAGCAGTACTTC; CDR3: CSANYRGREQYF
J: TRBJ2-7; size: NA; V: TRBV6-2/TRBV6-3; D: NA; DNA: TGTGCCAGCAGTTTTCTCCGGGGTCTTTATTACGAGCAGTACTTC; CDR3: CASSFLRGLYYEQYF
J: TRBJ2-1; size: NA; V: TRBV12-3/TRBV12-4; D: NA; DNA: TGTGCCAGCAGTTACCTTTCTGGCGGGGTGTACAATGAGCAGTTCTTC; CDR3: CASSYLSGGVYNEQFF
J: TRBJ2-3; size: NA; V: TRBV10-3; D: NA; DNA: TGTGCCATCAGTGAGCGAGCGGAGAGAGCAGATACGCAGTATTTT; CDR3: CAISERAERADTQYF
J: TRBJ2-5; size: NA; V: TRBV6-2/TRBV6-3; D: NA; DNA: TGTACCAGCAGTTACTCGAAGGGGAGATCGAAAGCTATACGACAAGAGACCCAGTACTTC; CDR3: CTSSYSKGRSKAIRQETQYF
J: TRBJ1-1; size: NA; V: TRBV12-3/TRBV12-4; D: NA; DNA: TGTGCCAGCAGATTGAGGGGGGGGAGCACTGAAGCTTTCTTT; CDR3: CASRLRGGSTEAFF
J: TRBJ1-2; size: few; V: TRBV4-1; D: NA; DNA: TGCGCCAGCAGCCCCGGCGGAACAGGCTTTAACTATGGCTACACCTTC; CDR3: CASSPGGTGFNYGYTF
J: TRBJ2-7; size: NA; V: TRBV18; D: NA; DNA: TGTGCCAGCTCACCGCCACTAGGGACTGGGCCCAGGGACGAGCAGTACTTC; CDR3: CASSPPLGTGPRDEQYF
J: TRBJ1-5; size: few; V: TRBV2; D: TRBD1; DNA: TGTGCCAGCCGTGCCGGGACAGGGGCTCAGCCCCAGCATTTT; CDR3: CASRAGTGAQPQHF
J: TRBJ2-7; size: few; V: TRBV11-3; D: NA; DNA: TGTGCCAGCAGCACGCGGACAGCTCCCTACGAGCAGTACTTC; CDR3: CASSTRTAPYEQYF
J: TRBJ2-1; size: NA; V: TRBV20-1; D: TRBD2; DNA: TGCAGTGCCCCCCCGGGACTAGGGGCCTACAATGAGCAGTTCTTC; CDR3: CSAPPGLGAYNEQFF
J: TRBJ2-7; size: many; V: TRBV2; D: NA; DNA: TGTGCCAGCAGTGAAATGGGGGCCCCTTACGAGCAGTACTTC; CDR3: CASSEMGAPYEQYF
J: TRBJ1-1; size: few; V: TRBV30; D: NA; DNA: TGTGCCTGGAGGGGTGTCTGGGCGAACACTGAAGCTTTCTTT; CDR3: CAWRGVWANTEAFF
J: TRBJ2-7; size: NA; V: TRBV12-3/TRBV12-4; D: NA; DNA: TGTGCCAGCAGTTTAACCCCCTTTTGGGGGGTTCGCTACGAGCAGTACTTC; CDR3: CASSLTPFWGVRYEQYF
J: TRBJ2-3; size: NA; V: TRBV20-1; D: NA; DNA: TGCAGTGCTAGCGTAGTTTCCACAGATACGCAGTATTTT; CDR3: CSASVVSTDTQYF
J: TRBJ2-3; size: NA; V: TRBV12-3/TRBV12-4; D: NA; DNA: TGTGCCAGCAGTTTTCGGCGGGGAAGCACAGATACGCAGTATTTT; CDR3: CASSFRRGSTDTQYF
J: TRBJ2-1; size: few; V: TRBV5-1; D: NA; DNA: TGCGCCAGCAGCCCCGAGGGGAGGCACAATGAGCAGTTCTTC; CDR3: CASSPEGRHNEQFF
J: TRBJ2-7; size: many; V: TRBV5-1; D: TRBD1; DNA: TGCGCCAGCAGCGCGGGAGCCGGGACAGGGGTATACGAGCAGTACTTC; CDR3: CASSAGAGTGVYEQYF
J: TRBJ2-7; size: few; V: TRBV6-2/TRBV6-3; D: TRBD1; DNA: TGTGCCAGCAGCTCGATTGGGACAGGAGTCTCCTACGAGCAGTACTTC; CDR3: CASSSIGTGVSYEQYF
J: TRBJ2-4; size: few; V: TRBV4-1; D: NA; DNA: TGCGCCAGCAGCCAACTGGGGGGGCCTGTCAAAAACATTCAGTACTTC; CDR3: CASSQLGGPVKNIQYF
J: TRBJ2-5; size: few; V: TRBV7-2; D: NA; DNA: TGTGCCAGCAGCGGAAACTGGGAGACCCAGTACTTC; CDR3: CASSGNWETQYF
J: TRBJ2-3; size: NA; V: TRBV7-2; D: TRBD2; DNA: TGTGCCAGCAGCTTATCGGGGGGGCCAGCGGATACGCAGTATTTT; CDR3: CASSLSGGPADTQYF
J: TRBJ2-7; size: NA; V: TRBV4-1; D: TRBD1; DNA: TGCGCCAGCAGCCAAGAAGGGGGCCTCTCCTACGAGCAGTACTTC; CDR3: CASSQEGGLSYEQYF
J: TRBJ2-7; size: NA; V: TRBV20-1; D: TRBD1; DNA: TGCAGTGCTAGAGAGTGGGAACAGGGGCTCTCCTACGAGCAGTACTTC; CDR3: CSAREWEQGLSYEQYF
J: TRBJ2-1; size: NA; V: TRBV6-5; D: NA; DNA: TGTGCCAGCAGTTATTTATCCCTCTCCTACAATGAGCAGTTCTTC; CDR3: CASSYLSLSYNEQFF
J: TRBJ2-7; size: few; V: TRBV6-2/TRBV6-3; D: TRBD2; DNA: TGTGCCAGCAGTTATAGAGGCGGGGGACTACCCCAGTCCTCCCAGTACTTC; CDR3: CASSYRGGGLPQSSQYF
J: TRBJ1-2; size: NA; V: TRBV7-9; D: NA; DNA: TGTGCCAGCAGCTTAGAGGTGGACTATGGCTACACCTTC; CDR3: CASSLEVDYGYTF
J: TRBJ1-2; size: few; V: TRBV6-2/TRBV6-3; D: NA; DNA: TGTGCCAGCAGTTACATGGGTGTGAACTATGGCTACACCTTC; CDR3: CASSYMGVNYGYTF
J: TRBJ2-1; size: few; V: TRBV2; D: NA; DNA: TGTGCCAGCACCGGCTCCTGGGGAAGATCAGGCAATGAGCAGTTCTTC; CDR3: CASTGSWGRSGNEQFF
J: TRBJ2-1; size: NA; V: TRBV9; D: NA; DNA: TGTGCCAGCAGCGTAGATCAGGGGTACGCCTACAATGAGCAGTTCTTC; CDR3: CASSVDQGYAYNEQFF
J: TRBJ2-5; size: few; V: TRBV13; D: NA; DNA: TGTGCCAGCAGCTTATTGGCGGAAGCCTCAAGAGAGACCCAGTACTTC; CDR3: CASSLLAEASRETQYF
J: TRBJ2-5; size: NA; V: TRBV5-1; D: TRBD1; DNA: TGCGCCAGCAGCTCTACCGGGACAGGGTCCTGTGAGCAGTACTTC; CDR3: CASSSTGTGSCEQYF
J: TRBJ1-2; size: many; V: TRBV20-1; D: TRBD1; DNA: TGCAGTGCTGGGACGACAGGGGATTTCTATGGCTACACCTTC; CDR3: CSAGTTGDFYGYTF
J: TRBJ2-5; size: few; V: TRBV12-3/TRBV12-4; D: NA; DNA: TGTGCCAGCAGTTTAGGAGGACGGTTCCAAGAGACCCAGTACTTC; CDR3: CASSLGGRFQETQYF
J: TRBJ1-6; size: few; V: TRBV27; D: NA; DNA: TGTGCCAGCAGTATTCAGGTTTTCTCACCCCTCCACTTT; CDR3: CASSIQVFSPLHF
J: TRBJ1-2; size: once; V: TRBV6-6; D: NA; DNA: TGTGCCAGCAGTCGGGACGGGTGGGGCTACACCTTC; CDR3: CASSRDGWGYTF
J: TRBJ2-5; size: NA; V: TRBV3-1; D: NA; DNA: TGTGCCAGCAGCCAAGACGGACCCGGCTGGGAGACCCAGTACTTC; CDR3: CASSQDGPGWETQYF
J: TRBJ2-7; size: NA; V: TRBV7-2; D: NA; DNA: TGTGCCAGCAGCCTTCAAGCAGGGAACAGCGAGCAGTACTTC; CDR3: CASSLQAGNSEQYF
J: TRBJ2-7; size: NA; V: TRBV30; D: NA; DNA: TGTGCCTGGAGGCGACAGGGAGGCTCCTACGAGCAGTACTTC; CDR3: CAWRRQGGSYEQYF
J: TRBJ2-6; size: NA; V: TRBV6-5; D: TRBD1; DNA: TGTGCCAGCAGTTATCGCGCCCCGGGACAGGGGTCTGGGGCCAACGTCCTGACTTTC; CDR3: CASSYRAPGQGSGANVLTF
J: TRBJ2-2; size: NA; V: TRBV6-6; D: NA; DNA: TGTGCCAGCAGTCTTCCCCTCGGGACGGTGAACACCGGGGAGCTGTTTTTT; CDR3: CASSLPLGTVNTGELFF
J: TRBJ1-2; size: NA; V: TRBV12-3/TRBV12-4; D: TRBD1; DNA: TGTGCCAGCCGGGACAGGGGACCCTATGGCTACACCTTC; CDR3: CASRDRGPYGYTF
J: TRBJ1-2; size: NA; V: TRBV30; D: NA; DNA: TGTGCCTGGAGAGGCTGGACAGTGGCTGGCTACACCTTC; CDR3: CAWRGWTVAGYTF
J: TRBJ2-7; size: NA; V: TRBV4-3; D: TRBD1; DNA: TGCGCCAGCAGCCAAGATGGACAGGCCACCTACGAGCAGTACTTC; CDR3: CASSQDGQATYEQYF
J: TRBJ2-7; size: NA; V: TRBV4-3; D: TRBD1; DNA: TGCGCCAGCAGCCAAGATAAGACAGGGGGTAGCTACGAGCAGTACTTC; CDR3: CASSQDKTGGSYEQYF
J: TRBJ2-7; size: NA; V: TRBV20-1; D: NA; DNA: TGCAGTGCAGCGGACGCCGCCTACGAGCAGTACTTC; CDR3: CSAADAAYEQYF